This T cell receptor beta chain emerged from a study of blood T cell repertoires in COVID-19. For the study at large: COVID-19 samples collected from the United States, Italy and Spain covered acute and convalescent phases. PBMCs, B-cell-depleted T cells, or T cells were the source of the cDNA or gDNA that made up the material.

In the authors' workflow: Reference gene primers were amplified, and this amplification served to estimate nucleated cell counts. Only in-frame clones appear in the TCRdb table, and some are missing; sequencing was by immunoSEQ multiplex PCR. The V and J calls and clone size are taken from that table; D and trimming were inferred from the DNA. Among about 96,000 clones listed, about 88% were seen once. This CDR3 spans 13 amino acids. V lost 6 bases to trimming and J lost 5 bases; unmatched junction nucleotides: 5. Looked up from germline, CDR1 is SNHLY and CDR2 is FYNNEI. The V call is TRBV2, the J call TRBJ2-5; the match to TRBD2 covers 8 bases. The sample was peripheral blood. The clonotype comes from a woman in her sixties or seventies with acute or convalescent COVID-19. This CDR3 is CASSGPGGETQYF. CDR3 nucleotides: TGTGCCAGCAGCGGTCCGGGGGGGGAGACCCAGTACTTC.